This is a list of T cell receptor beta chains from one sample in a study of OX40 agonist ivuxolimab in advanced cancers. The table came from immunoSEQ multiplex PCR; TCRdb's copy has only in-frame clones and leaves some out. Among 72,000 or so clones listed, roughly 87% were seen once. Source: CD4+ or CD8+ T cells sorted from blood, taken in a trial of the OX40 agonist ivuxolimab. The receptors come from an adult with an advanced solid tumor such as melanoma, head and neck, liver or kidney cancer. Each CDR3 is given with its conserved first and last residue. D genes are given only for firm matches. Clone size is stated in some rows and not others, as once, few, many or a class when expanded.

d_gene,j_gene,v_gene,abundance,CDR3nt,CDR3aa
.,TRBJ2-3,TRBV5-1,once,TGCGCCAGCAGTACGGAAGCCACAGATACGCAGTATTTT,CASSTEATDTQYF
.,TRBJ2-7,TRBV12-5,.,TGTGCTAGTGGTCGAGGGCTCGAGCAGTACTTC,CASGRGLEQYF
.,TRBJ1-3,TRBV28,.,TGTGCCAGCAAGAAAACGGGTACCTCTGGAAACACCATATATTTT,CASKKTGTSGNTIYF
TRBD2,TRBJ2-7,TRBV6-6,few,TGTGCCAGCACCCCAGCGGGGGGGCCCGAGCAGTACTTC,CASTPAGGPEQYF
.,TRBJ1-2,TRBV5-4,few,TGTGCCAGCAGTTCCGGAAGGGCCCTGATCAACTATGGCTACACCTTC,CASSSGRALINYGYTF
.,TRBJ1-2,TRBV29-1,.,TGCAGCGTTGCAGGGGATGACTATGGCTACACCTTC,CSVAGDDYGYTF
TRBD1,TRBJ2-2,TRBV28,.,TGTGCCAGCACCGACAGGGCCAGCGGGGAGCTGTTTTTT,CASTDRASGELFF
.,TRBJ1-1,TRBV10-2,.,TGCGCCAGCAGTCCCGGGACAAGCAACCCTGAAGCTTTCTTT,CASSPGTSNPEAFF
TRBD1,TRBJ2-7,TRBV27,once,TGTGCCAGCAGTTCCCGACAGGGGGCAGGTAGCTACGAGCAGTACTTC,CASSSRQGAGSYEQYF
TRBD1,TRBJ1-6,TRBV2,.,TGTGCCAGCAGTGAGGGACAGGTCGGTTCACCCCTCCACTTT,CASSEGQVGSPLHF
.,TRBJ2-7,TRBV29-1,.,TGCAGCGTTGAAGGTGGGGCCGGGAACTCCTACGAGCAGTACTTC,CSVEGGAGNSYEQYF
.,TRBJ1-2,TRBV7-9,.,TGTGCCAGCAGCTTAGCGCTCGGGGGGCTATACTATGGCTACACCTTC,CASSLALGGLYYGYTF
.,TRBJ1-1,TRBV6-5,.,TGTGCCAGCAGTTACTCAGCCTCCGGGACAGAAGCTTTCTTT,CASSYSASGTEAFF
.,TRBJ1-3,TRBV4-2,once,TGTGCCAGCAGCCTGGCAGACCCCAATAGGGGAAACACCATATATTTT,CASSLADPNRGNTIYF
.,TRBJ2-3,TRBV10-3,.,TGTGCCATCAGTCGGGGCAGCACAGATACGCAGTATTTT,CAISRGSTDTQYF
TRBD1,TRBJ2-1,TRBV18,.,TGTGCCAGCTCACCACAAACCGGGACAGCCTACAATGAGCAGTTCTTC,CASSPQTGTAYNEQFF
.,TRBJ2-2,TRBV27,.,TGTGCCAGCAGTTTATCGATTCAGGGGAGGGGAACCGGGGAGCTGTTTTTT,CASSLSIQGRGTGELFF
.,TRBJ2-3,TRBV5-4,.,TGTGCCAGCAGCTTGGGGGGCATGGATACGCAGTATTTT,CASSLGGMDTQYF
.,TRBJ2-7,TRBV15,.,TGTGCCACCAGCAGAGATCCCCCTGCCGGATCCCACTACGAGCAGTACTTC,CATSRDPPAGSHYEQYF
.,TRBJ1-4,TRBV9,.,TGTGCCAGCAGCCTCGCAGGTGTGACTAATGAAAAACTGTTTTTT,CASSLAGVTNEKLFF
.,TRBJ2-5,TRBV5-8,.,TGTGCCAGCACCTTGTGGCAGTTGGGGGAGACCCAGTACTTC,CASTLWQLGETQYF
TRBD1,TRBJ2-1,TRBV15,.,TGTGCCACCAGCGACAGGGCTATCTCTCTCGATGAGCAGTTCTTC,CATSDRAISLDEQFF
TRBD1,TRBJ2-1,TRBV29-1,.,TGCAGCTTTATTCCCGGGACAGCGGTATACAATGAGCAGTTCTTC,CSFIPGTAVYNEQFF
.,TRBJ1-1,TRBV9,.,TGTGCCAGCAGCGTCGAGGGGGGGACTGAAGCTTTCTTT,CASSVEGGTEAFF
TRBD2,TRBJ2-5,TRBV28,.,TGTGCCAGCAGTTTTGGTCGGATGGGAGGGGAGACCCAGTACTTC,CASSFGRMGGETQYF
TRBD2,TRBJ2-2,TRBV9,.,TGTGCCAGCAGCGCCGGGGGGGCAAGTACCGGGGAGCTGTTTTTT,CASSAGGASTGELFF
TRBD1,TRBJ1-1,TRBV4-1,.,TGCGCCAGCAGCCCCGGGGACAGGGGGAACACTGAAGCTTTCTTT,CASSPGDRGNTEAFF
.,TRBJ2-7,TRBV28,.,TGTGCCAGCAGTCGATATTCGTGGGGGGACTCCTACGAGCAGTACTTC,CASSRYSWGDSYEQYF
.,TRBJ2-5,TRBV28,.,TGTGCCAGCAGTTCCGGACGGAAAGAGACCCAGTACTTC,CASSSGRKETQYF
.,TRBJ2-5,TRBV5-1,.,TGCGCCAGCAGCTTGGGACAGATAGAAGAGACCCAGTACTTC,CASSLGQIEETQYF
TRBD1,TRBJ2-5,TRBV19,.,TGTGCCAGTTCCTCAGGCAGGGGGCTAAGGGAGACCCAGTACTTC,CASSSGRGLRETQYF
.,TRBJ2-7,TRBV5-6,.,TGTGCCAGCAGCTTCAGTGTCGAGCAGTACTTC,CASSFSVEQYF
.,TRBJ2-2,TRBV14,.,TGTGCCAGCAGCCCTTGGACAAACACCGGGGAGCTGTTTTTT,CASSPWTNTGELFF
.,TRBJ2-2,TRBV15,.,TGTGCCACCAGCAGGTTGGGGAACACCGGGGAGCTGTTTTTT,CATSRLGNTGELFF
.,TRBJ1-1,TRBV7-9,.,TGTGCCAGCAGCTTAGGTCGGGCTTCATCAACACCGAACACTGAAGCTTTCTTT,CASSLGRASSTPNTEAFF
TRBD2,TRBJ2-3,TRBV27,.,TGTGCCAGCAGTACCAGACTAGCGGGAGAGATCCGTCCAGATACGCAGTATTTT,CASSTRLAGEIRPDTQYF
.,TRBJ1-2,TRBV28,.,TGTGCCAGCAGTTCTTCCTCGGTTACCGGCTACACCTTC,CASSSSSVTGYTF
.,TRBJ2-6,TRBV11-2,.,TGTGCCAGCAGCTTAGAGTCTTCTGGGGCCAACGTCCTGACTTTC,CASSLESSGANVLTF
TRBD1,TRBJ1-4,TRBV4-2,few,TGTGCCAGCAGCCAACAGACAGGGGGTAGCGGAGCTAATGAAAAACTGTTTTTT,CASSQQTGGSGANEKLFF
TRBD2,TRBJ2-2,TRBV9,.,TGTGCCAGCAGCGTAGCTGGGACTAGCGGGAGGGTGTCCGGGGAGCTGTTTTTT,CASSVAGTSGRVSGELFF
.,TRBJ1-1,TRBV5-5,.,TGTGCCAGCAGCTTGATTGGTTACGGGAACACTGAAGCTTTCTTT,CASSLIGYGNTEAFF
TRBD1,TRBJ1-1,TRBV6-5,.,TGTGCCAGCAGTTACGGGACAGTGAACACTGAAGCTTTCTTT,CASSYGTVNTEAFF
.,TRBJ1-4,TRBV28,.,TGTGCCAGCAGCTCGGACAGATTAGAAAAACTGTTTTTT,CASSSDRLEKLFF
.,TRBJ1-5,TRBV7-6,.,TGTGCCAGCAGCTCCACGGGTCAGCCCCAGCATTTT,CASSSTGQPQHF
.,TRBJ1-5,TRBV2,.,TGTGCCAGCAGTGAAGCGGCAGGGGATCAGCCCCAGCATTTT,CASSEAAGDQPQHF
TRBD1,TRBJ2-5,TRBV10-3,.,TGTGCCATCAGTAGGGACAGGGGGCAGGAGACCCAGTACTTC,CAISRDRGQETQYF
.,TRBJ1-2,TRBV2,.,TGTGCCAGCAGGGGTTTCTCGGCCGGCTACACCTTC,CASRGFSAGYTF
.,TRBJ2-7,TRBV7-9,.,TGTGCCAGCAGCTTAGCGGACGGATCCTTCTACGAGCAGTACTTC,CASSLADGSFYEQYF
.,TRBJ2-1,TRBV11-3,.,TGTGCCAGCAGCTCCCTCTGGAGTGAGCAGTTCTTC,CASSSLWSEQFF
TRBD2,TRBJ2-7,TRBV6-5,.,TGTGCCAGCACCATCAGCGGGAGCTACGAGCAGTACTTC,CASTISGSYEQYF
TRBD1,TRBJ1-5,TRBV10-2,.,TGCGCCAGCAGTAAAGAAGACAGGGGACAGCCCCAGCATTTT,CASSKEDRGQPQHF
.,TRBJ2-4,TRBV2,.,TGTGCCAGCAGTGATGGACAGAGAAAAAACATTCAGTACTTC,CASSDGQRKNIQYF
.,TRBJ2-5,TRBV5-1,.,TGCGCCAGCAGCGGGGCGGGGGACAGGCCCCAGTACTTC,CASSGAGDRPQYF